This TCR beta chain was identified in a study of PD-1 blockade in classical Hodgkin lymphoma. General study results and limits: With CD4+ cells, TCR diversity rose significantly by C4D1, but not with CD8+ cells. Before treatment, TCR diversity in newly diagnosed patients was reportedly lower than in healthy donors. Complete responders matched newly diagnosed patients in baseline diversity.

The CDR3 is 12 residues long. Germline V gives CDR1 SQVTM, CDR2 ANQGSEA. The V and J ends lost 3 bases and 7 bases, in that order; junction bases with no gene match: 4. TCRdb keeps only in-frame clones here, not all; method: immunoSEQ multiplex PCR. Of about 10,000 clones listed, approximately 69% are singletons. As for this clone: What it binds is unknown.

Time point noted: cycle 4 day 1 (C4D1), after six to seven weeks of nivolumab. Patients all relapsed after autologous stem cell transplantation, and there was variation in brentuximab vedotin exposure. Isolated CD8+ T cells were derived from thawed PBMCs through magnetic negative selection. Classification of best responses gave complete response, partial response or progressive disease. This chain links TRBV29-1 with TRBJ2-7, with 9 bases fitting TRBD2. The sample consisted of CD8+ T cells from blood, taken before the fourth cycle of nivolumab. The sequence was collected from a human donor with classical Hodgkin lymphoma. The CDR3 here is CSVEGGRGEQYF. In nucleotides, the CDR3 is TGCAGCGTTGAGGGCGGGAGGGGTGAGCAGTACTTC.